Following are 6 T cell receptor beta chains from one sample sequenced in a study of Ad26.COV2.S vaccination and SARS-CoV-2 variants. Treatment described: some 19 received Ad26.COV2.S at low or high dose, single or two shots; roughly 5 received placebo; per-sample allocation not given. All samples were drawn on day 63, counting from the first vaccine or placebo injection. The method was immunoSEQ multiplex PCR; TCRdb's version includes in-frame clones alone and lacks a portion of them. The repertoire has 350,000 to 500,000 clones, roughly 90% of them found once; the top ten carry 3.5% to 4%. Here the sequenced sample was peripheral blood, taken in a trial of Ad26.COV2.S vaccine versus placebo. Receptor source: a person between 18 and 59 years old who received the Ad26.COV2.S COVID-19 vaccine or a placebo.

This clone was seen only once. This sequence joins TRBV4-1 and TRBJ2-3; possibly TRBD1 or TRBD2 for D (5 bases each). Germline V gene data show CDR1 as MGHRA and CDR2 as YSYEKL. Trimming cost V 0 bases and J 2 bases, with 18 bases left between them. CDR3 length equals 18 residues. CDR3 protein: CASSQDRGPSYHTDTQYF. CDR3 DNA: TGCGCCAGCAGCCAAGATCGGGGACCTTCCTATCACACAGATACGCAGTATTTT.

The rearrangement uses TRBV11-2 and TRBJ1-3; D is perhaps TRBD1 (5 bases). The ends were cut back, 6 bases at V and 1 base at J, with 10 bases in the middle. The CDR3 is 14 residues long. The V gene's germline CDR1 is SGHAT and CDR2 FQNNGV. This chain's CDR3 is CASSLAGSGNTIYF. As DNA, the CDR3 is TGTGCCAGCAGTCTAGCAGGGTCTGGAAACACCATATATTTT.

On this clone: Its ends do not fully match the called genes, so a read error is possible. V usage is TRBV7-7 and J usage is TRBJ2-1; D possibly corresponds to TRBD1 (6 bases). CDR3 length: 14 residues. Germline lookup yields CDR1 SSHAT and CDR2 FNYEAQ (reference sequence). The CDR3 DNA sequence: TGTGCTAGCAGCCTCCAGGGGCTGATCAATGAGCAGTTCTTC. Amino acids: CASSLQGLINEQFF.

This clone appeared a few times. The chain recombines TRBV6-6 with TRBJ1-2; unclear D gene. This CDR3 comprises 13 residues. Germline CDR1 and CDR2: MNHNY and SVGAGI (reference sequence). Between the trimmed V and J ends, which lost 5 bases and 3 bases, there was a span of 10 bases. DNA of the CDR3: TGTGCCAGCAGTCCCCAATTCGACTATGGCTACACCTTC. Translated: CASSPQFDYGYTF.

The CDR3 reads CASSRGAYLGYGYTF. The CDR3 nucleotides read TGTGCCAGCAGCAGGGGAGCCTATCTTGGCTATGGCTACACCTTC. This chain joins TRBV6-5 and TRBJ1-2; the D gene is possibly TRBD1 (6 bases). The V and J ends lost 6 bases and 4 bases respectively, with 18 bases between them. Germline CDR1 is MNHEY and CDR2 is SVGAGI. The CDR3 is 15 residues long.

The chain employs TRBV7-8 and TRBJ1-1; 8 positions match TRBD1. Germline V CDR1 and CDR2: SGHVS, FQNEAQ. CDR3 length: 14 residues. J lost 5 bases, V lost 5 bases, and 7 bases had no gene match. CDR3 loop: CASSPTGGGTEAFF. CDR3 DNA sequence: TGTGCCAGCAGCCCTACAGGGGGGGGTACTGAAGCTTTCTTT.